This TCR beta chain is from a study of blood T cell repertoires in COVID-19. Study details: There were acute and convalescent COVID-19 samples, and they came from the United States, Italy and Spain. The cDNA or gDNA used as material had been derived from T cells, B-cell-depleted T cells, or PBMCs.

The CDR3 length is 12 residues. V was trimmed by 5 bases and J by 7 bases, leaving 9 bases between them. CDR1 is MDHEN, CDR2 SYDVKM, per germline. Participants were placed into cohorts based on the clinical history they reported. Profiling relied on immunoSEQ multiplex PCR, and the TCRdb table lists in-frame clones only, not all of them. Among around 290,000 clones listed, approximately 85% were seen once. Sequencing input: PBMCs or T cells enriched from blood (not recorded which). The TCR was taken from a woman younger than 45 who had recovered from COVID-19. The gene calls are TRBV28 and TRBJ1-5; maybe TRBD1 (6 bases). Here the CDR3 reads CASSTGPQPQHF. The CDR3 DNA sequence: TGTGCCAGCAGTACAGGGCCCCAGCCCCAGCATTTT.